The clone carrying this T cell receptor beta chain occurred a few times. Its target is unknown. These data come from a study of glioma-infiltrating T cells after dendritic cell vaccination. The ends were cut back, 2 bases at V and 4 bases at J, with 17 bases in the middle. The CDR3 is made up of 16 amino acids. The germline V gene has CDR1 LGHNA and CDR2 YNFKEQ. Primers: 60 V beta forward and 13 J beta reverse. The protocol was immunoSEQ multiplex PCR, while the TCRdb copy is restricted to in-frame clones and leaves out a portion. The sample carries some 10,000 clones, 81% recorded once. Time point defined: after dendritic cell vaccination, including at tumor progression/relapse. Isocitrate dehydrogenase mutation was absent in all glioblastoma patients. Study results and caveats: Few patients contributed both blood and tumor specimens.

The chain joins TRBV4-2 to TRBJ1-2; D uncertain. Source: blood, taken after dendritic cell vaccination. This clonotype originated in a human donor with glioblastoma. The CDR3 DNA follows: TGTGCCAGCAGCCAAATTGCCCAGACAAGCCTCTATGGCTACACCTTC. Amino acid sequence: CASSQIAQTSLYGYTF.